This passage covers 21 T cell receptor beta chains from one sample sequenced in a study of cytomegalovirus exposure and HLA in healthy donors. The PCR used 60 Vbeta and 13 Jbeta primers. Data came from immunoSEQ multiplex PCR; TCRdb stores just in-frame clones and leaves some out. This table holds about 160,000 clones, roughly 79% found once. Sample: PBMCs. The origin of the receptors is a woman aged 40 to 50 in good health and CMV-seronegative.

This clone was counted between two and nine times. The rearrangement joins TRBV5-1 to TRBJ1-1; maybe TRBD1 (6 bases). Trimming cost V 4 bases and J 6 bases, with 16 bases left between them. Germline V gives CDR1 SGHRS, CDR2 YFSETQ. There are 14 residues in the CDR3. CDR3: CASSPLQGYAEAFF. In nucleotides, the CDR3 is TGCGCCAGCAGCCCCCTCCAGGGGTATGCTGAAGCTTTCTTT.

The CDR3 spells CASSVVAGSNEQFF. The CDR3 region has the DNA TGTGCCAGCAGCGTAGTTGCGGGTAGCAATGAGCAGTTCTTC. The rearrangement links TRBV9 to TRBJ2-1; a weak D match, TRBD2 (5 bases). The CDR3 sequence is 14 residues long. V gave up 0 bases and J gave up 6 bases, with 10 bases separating them. The germline V gene has CDR1 SGDLS and CDR2 YYNGEE. The full variable domain, completed using reference TRBV9 and TRBJ2-1, is DSGVTQTPKHLITATGQRVTLRCSPRSGDLSVYWYQQSLDQGLQFLIQYYNGEERAKGNILERFSAQQFPDLHSELNLSSLELGDSALYFCASSVVAGSNEQFFGPGTRLTVL.

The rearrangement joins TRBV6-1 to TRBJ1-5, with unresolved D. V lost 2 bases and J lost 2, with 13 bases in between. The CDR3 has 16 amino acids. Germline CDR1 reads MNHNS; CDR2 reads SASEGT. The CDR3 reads CASSEKRGFGNQPQHF. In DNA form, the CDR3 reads TGTGCCAGCAGTGAAAAGAGAGGGTTTGGCAATCAGCCCCAGCATTTT.

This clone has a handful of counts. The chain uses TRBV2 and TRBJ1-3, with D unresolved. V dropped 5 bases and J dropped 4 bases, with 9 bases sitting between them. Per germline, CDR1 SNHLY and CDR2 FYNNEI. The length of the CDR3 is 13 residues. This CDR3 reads CASSTGEGNTIYF. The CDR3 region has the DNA TGTGCCAGCAGTACCGGGGAGGGAAACACCATATATTTT. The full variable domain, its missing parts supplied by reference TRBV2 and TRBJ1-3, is EPEVTQTPSHQVTQMGQEVILRCVPISNHLYFYWYRQILGQKVEFLVSFYNNEISEKSEIFDDQFSVERPDGSNFTLKIRSTKLEDSAMYFCASSTGEGNTIYFGEGSWLTVV.

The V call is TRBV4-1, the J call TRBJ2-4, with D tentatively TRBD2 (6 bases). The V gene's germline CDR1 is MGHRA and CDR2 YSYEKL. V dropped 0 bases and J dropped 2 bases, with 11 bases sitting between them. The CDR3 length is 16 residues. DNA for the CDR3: TGCGCCAGCAGCCAAGAAGGAGGGCTTACCAAAAACATTCAGTACTTC. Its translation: CASSQEGGLTKNIQYF.

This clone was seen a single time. The CDR3 DNA follows: TGCAGCTACCGACAGGACCTTAATCAGCCCCAGCATTTT. Its translation is CSYRQDLNQPQHF. The chain is built from TRBV29-1 and TRBJ1-5; a possible D gene is TRBD1 (6 bases). The CDR3 covers 13 residues. Germline CDR1 is SQVTM and CDR2 is ANQGSEA. V shed 8 bases and J shed 4 bases, with 15 bases lying between them.

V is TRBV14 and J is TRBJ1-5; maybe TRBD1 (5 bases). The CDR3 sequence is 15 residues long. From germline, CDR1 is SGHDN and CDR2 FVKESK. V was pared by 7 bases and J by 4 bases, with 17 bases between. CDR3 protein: CASIALGPQNQPQHF. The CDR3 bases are TGTGCCAGCATCGCTTTGGGGCCTCAGAATCAGCCCCAGCATTTT.

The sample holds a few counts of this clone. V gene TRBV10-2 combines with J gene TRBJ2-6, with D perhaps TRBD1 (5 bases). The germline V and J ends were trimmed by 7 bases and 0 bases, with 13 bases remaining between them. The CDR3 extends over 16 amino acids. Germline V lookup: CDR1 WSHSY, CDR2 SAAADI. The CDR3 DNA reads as TGCGCCAGCACCGGCAGGGATTACTCTGGGGCCAACGTCCTGACTTTC. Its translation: CASTGRDYSGANVLTF.

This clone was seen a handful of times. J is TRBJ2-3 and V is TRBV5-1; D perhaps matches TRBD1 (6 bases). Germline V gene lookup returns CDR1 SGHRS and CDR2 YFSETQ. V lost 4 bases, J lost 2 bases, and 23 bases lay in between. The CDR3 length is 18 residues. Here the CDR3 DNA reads TGCGCCAGCAGCCCAGAGCAGGGGATTAGTCCCCTCACAGATACGCAGTATTTT. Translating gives CASSPEQGISPLTDTQYF.

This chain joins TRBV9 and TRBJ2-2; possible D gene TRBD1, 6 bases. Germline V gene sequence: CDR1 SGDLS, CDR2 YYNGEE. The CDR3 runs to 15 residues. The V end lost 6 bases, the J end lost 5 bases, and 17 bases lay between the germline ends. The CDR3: CASKHGMDSTGELFF. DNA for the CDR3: TGTGCCAGCAAACATGGGATGGACAGTACCGGGGAGCTGTTTTTT.

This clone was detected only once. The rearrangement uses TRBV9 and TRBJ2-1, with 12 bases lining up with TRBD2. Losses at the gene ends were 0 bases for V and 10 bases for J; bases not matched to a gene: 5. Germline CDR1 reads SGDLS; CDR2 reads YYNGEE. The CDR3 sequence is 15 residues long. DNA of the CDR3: TGTGCCAGCAGCGTAGCGACTAGCGGGAGACAAGAGCAGTTCTTC. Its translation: CASSVATSGRQEQFF.

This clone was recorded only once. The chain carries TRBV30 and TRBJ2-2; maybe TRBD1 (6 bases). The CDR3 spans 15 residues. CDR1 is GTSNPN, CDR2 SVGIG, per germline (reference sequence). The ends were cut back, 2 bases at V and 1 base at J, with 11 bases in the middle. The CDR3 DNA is TGTGCCTGGAGTTTGGGGGCAGGGAACACCGGGGAGCTGTTTTTT. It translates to CAWSLGAGNTGELFF.

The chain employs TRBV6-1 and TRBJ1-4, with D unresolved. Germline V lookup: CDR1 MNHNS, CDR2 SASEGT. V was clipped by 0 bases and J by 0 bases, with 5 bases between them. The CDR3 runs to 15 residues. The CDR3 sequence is CASSEAQATNEKLFF. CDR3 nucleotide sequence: TGTGCCAGCAGTGAAGCGCAGGCAACTAATGAAAAACTGTTTTTT.

The chain's CDR3 is CASSLEGGAYNEQFF. The DNA of the CDR3 is TGCGCCAGCAGCTTGGAAGGGGGCGCCTACAATGAGCAGTTCTTC. The chain is built from TRBV5-1 and TRBJ2-1; 7 bases are shared with TRBD1. This CDR3 spans 15 amino acids. Germline assignment: CDR1 SGHRS and CDR2 YFSETQ. Germline trimming cut 0 bases from V and 2 bases from J; bases unmatched to any gene: 2.

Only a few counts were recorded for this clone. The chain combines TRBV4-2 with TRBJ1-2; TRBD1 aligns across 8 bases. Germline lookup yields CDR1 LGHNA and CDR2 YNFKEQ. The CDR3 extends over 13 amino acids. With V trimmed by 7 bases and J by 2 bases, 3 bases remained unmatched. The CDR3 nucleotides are TGTGCCAGCAAAGGACAGGGCAACTATGGCTACACCTTC. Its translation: CASKGQGNYGYTF.

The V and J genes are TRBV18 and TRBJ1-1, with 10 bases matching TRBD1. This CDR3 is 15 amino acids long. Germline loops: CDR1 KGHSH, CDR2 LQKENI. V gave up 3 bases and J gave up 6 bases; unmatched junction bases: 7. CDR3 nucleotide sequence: TGTGCCAGCTCACCTACGGGACAGGGGTTCGCTGAAGCTTTCTTT. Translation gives CASSPTGQGFAEAFF.

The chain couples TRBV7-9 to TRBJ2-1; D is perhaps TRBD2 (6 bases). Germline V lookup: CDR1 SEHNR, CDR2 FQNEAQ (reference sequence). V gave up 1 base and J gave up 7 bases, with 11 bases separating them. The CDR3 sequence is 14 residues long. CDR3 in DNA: TGTGCCAGCAGCTTAGGGTCTAGCGTGAATGAGCAGTTCTTC. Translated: CASSLGSSVNEQFF.

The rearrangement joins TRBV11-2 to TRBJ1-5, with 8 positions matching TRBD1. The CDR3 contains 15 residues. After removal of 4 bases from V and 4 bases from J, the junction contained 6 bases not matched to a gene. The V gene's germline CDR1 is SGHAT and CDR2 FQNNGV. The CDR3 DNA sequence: TGTGCCAGCAGCTCAACCACAGGGGGAAATCAGCCCCAGCATTTT. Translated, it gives CASSSTTGGNQPQHF.

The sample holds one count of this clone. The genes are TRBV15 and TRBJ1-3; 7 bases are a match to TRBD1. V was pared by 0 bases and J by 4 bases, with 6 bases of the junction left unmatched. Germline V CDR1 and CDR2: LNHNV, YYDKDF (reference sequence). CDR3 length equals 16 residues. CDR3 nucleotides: TGTGCCACCAGCAGAGAAAAGGGGGCGACGGGAAACACCATATATTTT. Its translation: CATSREKGATGNTIYF.

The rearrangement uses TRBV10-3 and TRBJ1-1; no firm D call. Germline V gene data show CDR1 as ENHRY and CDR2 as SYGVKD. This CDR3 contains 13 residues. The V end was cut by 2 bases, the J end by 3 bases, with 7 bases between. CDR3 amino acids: CAISEGEDTEAFF. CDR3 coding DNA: TGTGCCATCAGTGAGGGGGAGGACACTGAAGCTTTCTTT.

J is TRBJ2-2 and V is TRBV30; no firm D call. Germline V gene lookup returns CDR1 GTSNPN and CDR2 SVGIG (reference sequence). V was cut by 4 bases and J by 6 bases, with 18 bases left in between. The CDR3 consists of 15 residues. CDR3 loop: CAWTHLGAAAGELFF. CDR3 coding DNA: TGTGCCTGGACCCATCTGGGTGCGGCTGCCGGGGAGCTGTTTTTT. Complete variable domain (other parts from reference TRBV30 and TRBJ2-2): SQTIHQWPATLVQPVGSPLSLECTVEGTSNPNLYWYRQAAGRGLQLLFYSVGIGQISSEVPQNLSASRPQDRQFILSSKKLLLSDSGFYLCAWTHLGAAAGELFFGEGSRLTVL.